This TCR beta chain was documented in a study of OX40 agonist ivuxolimab in advanced cancers. Study-level information: The mean age was roughly 60 years, ranging from about 23 to 79, with under 90% of participants male. Antecedent anti-PD-1, anti-PD-L1 or anti-CTLA-4 therapy was permissible, with under 50% having received some. The study's findings and limits: Blood T cells, both CD4+ and CD8+, expanded clonally by week 6 at 0.1 to 3.0 mg/kg. Compared with others, partial responders at 0.1-3.0 mg/kg displayed clonal expansion among the lowest.

Of note for this clone: The antigen remains undetermined.

The germline gives CDR1 SGHRS, CDR2 YFSETQ. The CDR3 loop spans 15 amino acids. The junction had 8 bases not matched to a gene; V was cut back by 5 bases and J by 3 bases. Assay used: immunoSEQ multiplex PCR; TCRdb lists only in-frame clones, some missing. This table holds 55,000 to 75,000 clones, approximately 80% found once. This sequence was found in an adult with an advanced solid tumor such as melanoma, head and neck, liver or kidney cancer. The J gene is TRBJ1-2, the V gene TRBV5-1, with 9 bases that match TRBD1. The source was CD4+ or CD8+ T cells sorted from blood, collected in a trial of the OX40 agonist ivuxolimab. The CDR3 DNA sequence: TGCGCCAGCAGAGACCCCCGGGACAGGGACTATGGCTACACCTTC. As protein: CASRDPRDRDYGYTF.